These 30 T cell receptor beta chains came from one sample sequenced in a study of blood T cell repertoires in COVID-19. Using immunoSEQ multiplex PCR, the repertoire was profiled, and TCRdb retains in-frame clones only, with some absent. The repertoire holds approximately 150,000 clones, with roughly 87% as singletons. The sequencing sample was made of peripheral blood. The source is a human donor in a cohort sampled during active COVID-19.

The V and J genes are TRBV12-5 and TRBJ2-1; D is possibly TRBD2 (6 bases). The CDR3 runs 14 residues. The V gene's germline CDR1 is LGHNT and CDR2 FRNRAP. The germline V and J ends were trimmed by 4 bases and 4 bases, with 11 bases remaining between them. The chain's CDR3 is CASGSGLIYNEQFF. CDR3 nucleotides: TGTGCTAGTGGTTCGGGACTCATTTACAATGAGCAGTTCTTC.

The chain recombines TRBV7-2 with TRBJ1-5; possibly TRBD1 for D (5 bases). Trimming took off 8 bases at V and 2 bases at J, with 19 bases between the two ends. From germline, CDR1 is SGHTA and CDR2 FQGNSA. This CDR3 is 16 amino acids long. The CDR3 nucleotides read TGTGCCAGCTCCGACCAAGAGCGGGGGGGCAATCAGCCCCAGCATTTT. It codes for CASSDQERGGNQPQHF.

A single count supports this clone. The chain is built from TRBV25-1 and TRBJ2-4; no reliable D call. CDR3 length equals 15 residues. V lost 5 bases to trimming and J lost 3 bases, with 14 bases between them. The germline V gene has CDR1 MGHDK and CDR2 SYGVNS. CDR3 region: CASSTSLGDKNIQYF. CDR3 in DNA: TGTGCCAGCAGTACGTCTCTTGGAGACAAAAACATTCAGTACTTC.

The chain carries TRBV19 and TRBJ2-4; 8 positions match TRBD2. Germline V lookup: CDR1 LNHDA, CDR2 SQIVND (reference sequence). This CDR3 contains 15 residues. V lost 3 bases to trimming and J lost 6 bases; unmatched junction nucleotides: 7. The CDR3 coding sequence is TGTGCCAGTAGTATTGCGGGAGGTATCCCAAACATTCAGTACTTC. Its translation is CASSIAGGIPNIQYF.

The rearrangement links TRBV28 to TRBJ2-7; TRBD2 might be the D (6 bases). This CDR3 spans 13 amino acids. The germline CDR1 and CDR2 sequences are MDHEN and SYDVKM. Trimming took 3 bases from V and 2 from J, leaving 8 bases between them. In nucleotides, the CDR3 is TGTGCCAGCAGTTTGGCGGGGCCCTACGAGCAGTACTTC. Its translation: CASSLAGPYEQYF.

This chain uses TRBV7-2 with TRBJ2-3; D is undetermined. The V gene's germline CDR1 is SGHTA and CDR2 FQGNSA. The CDR3 covers 14 residues. V gave up 1 base and J gave up 3 bases, with 8 bases separating them. The CDR3: CASSLGHQTDTQYF. CDR3 coding DNA: TGTGCCAGCAGCTTAGGGCACCAAACAGATACGCAGTATTTT. Based on the CDR3 plus reference TRBV7-2 and TRBJ2-3, the full variable domain is GAGVSQSPSNKVTEKGKDVELRCDPISGHTALYWYRQSLGQGLEFLIYFQGNSAPDKSGLPSDRFSAERTGGSVSTLTIQRTQQEDSAVYLCASSLGHQTDTQYFGPGTRLTVL.

The chain couples TRBV29-1 to TRBJ2-5; weak D call: TRBD2 (6 bases). CDR1 is SQVTM, CDR2 ANQGSEA, per germline. Trimming left V 6 bases short and J 5 bases short, with 19 bases between. The CDR3 has 14 residues. CDR3 sequence (DNA): TGCAGCGTCGCATGGGAGGCAGGCGGGGAGACCCAGTACTTC. Its translation: CSVAWEAGGETQYF.

The rearrangement links TRBV15 to TRBJ2-5; TRBD2 might be the D (6 bases). CDR1 is LNHNV and CDR2 is YYDKDF in the germline V gene (reference sequence). The CDR3 is 15 amino acids. V gave up 3 bases and J gave up 5 bases, with 16 bases separating them. The CDR3 reads CATSRRDSKEETQYF. CDR3 sequence (DNA): TGTGCCACCAGCAGGAGGGACTCAAAGGAGGAGACCCAGTACTTC.

V and J are TRBV5-1 and TRBJ2-3, with TRBD2 matching 8 bases. V lost 0 bases, J lost 2 bases, and 11 bases stayed unmatched. The CDR3 has 18 amino acids. Germline CDR1 is SGHRS and CDR2 is YFSETQ. The DNA for the CDR3 is TGCGCCAGCAGCTTGGCCGTAATAGCGGGACGAGCCACAGATACGCAGTATTTT. Protein product: CASSLAVIAGRATDTQYF.

The genes are TRBV19 and TRBJ1-1, with D possibly matching TRBD1 (5 bases). Germline V lookup: CDR1 LNHDA, CDR2 SQIVND (reference sequence). The CDR3 consists of 15 residues. V lost 1 base and J lost 3, with 12 bases in between. CDR3 bases: TGTGCCAGTAGTATAGTCAAGGCGGGGGACACTGAAGCTTTCTTT. This codes for CASSIVKAGDTEAFF.

This sequence joins TRBV9 and TRBJ2-1; D possibly corresponds to TRBD1 (5 bases). The CDR3 loop spans 16 amino acids. Germline CDR1 and CDR2: SGDLS and YYNGEE. V was clipped by 5 bases and J by 0 bases, with 15 bases between them. CDR3 sequence reads: CASSQGVVGSYNEQFF. In nucleotides, the CDR3 is TGTGCCAGCAGTCAAGGGGTGGTGGGCTCCTACAATGAGCAGTTCTTC.

The V and J genes are TRBV28 and TRBJ2-7; D possibly corresponds to TRBD1 (5 bases). Trimming removed 2 bases from V and 6 bases from J, with 5 bases in between. This CDR3 is built from 11 residues. Germline CDR1 is MDHEN and CDR2 is SYDVKM. For the CDR3, the DNA is TGTGCCAGCAGTTTAGGGGCCGAGCAGTACTTC. Translation gives CASSLGAEQYF.

This sequence joins TRBV5-5 and TRBJ1-4; TRBD1 might be the D (6 bases). Trimming left V 1 base short and J 5 bases short, with 12 bases between. Germline V lookup: CDR1 SGHKS, CDR2 YYEKEE (reference sequence). There are 15 residues in the CDR3. CDR3 in amino acids: CASSLQGLMNEKLFF. CDR3 bases: TGTGCCAGCAGCTTGCAGGGGCTGATGAATGAAAAACTGTTTTTT.

This clone showed up just a few times. The chain links TRBV5-1 to TRBJ2-3; 7 bases agree with TRBD1. V shed 2 bases, J shed 5 bases, and the junction held 11 bases outside the gene matches. The CDR3 has 16 amino acids. Per the germline V gene, CDR1 is SGHRS and CDR2 is YFSETQ. CDR3 sequence: CASSFPSTGLGDTQYF. The DNA for the CDR3 is TGCGCCAGCAGCTTTCCATCGACAGGGCTTGGAGATACGCAGTATTTT.

The chain joins TRBV24-1 to TRBJ2-7; 9 bases fit TRBD1. With V trimmed by 6 bases and J by 5 bases, 4 bases remained unmatched. Germline CDR1 is KGHDR and CDR2 is SFDVKD. This CDR3 has 13 amino acids. The CDR3 sequence is CATSHGQGNEQYF. CDR3 DNA sequence: TGTGCCACCAGTCACGGACAGGGGAACGAGCAGTACTTC.

The rearrangement uses TRBV11-1 and TRBJ2-5; D is possibly TRBD2 (6 bases). The CDR3 covers 14 residues. Trimming stripped 5 bases from V and 2 bases from J, with 12 bases between. The germline gives CDR1 SGHAT, CDR2 FQDESV (reference sequence). CDR3 sequence reads: CASSPPGLQETQYF. CDR3 DNA sequence: TGTGCCAGCAGCCCACCGGGACTGCAAGAGACCCAGTACTTC.

The chain is built from TRBV28 and TRBJ2-7; D possibly corresponds to TRBD2 (5 bases). Deletions cut 1 base from V and 3 bases from J, with 10 bases between. This CDR3 has 14 residues. CDR1 MDHEN and CDR2 SYDVKM come from the germline V gene. The CDR3 sequence: CASSLSSGSYEQYF. The CDR3 DNA reads as TGTGCCAGCAGTTTATCCAGCGGCAGCTACGAGCAGTACTTC.

The chain joins TRBV7-2 to TRBJ2-5; the match to TRBD2 covers 9 bases. CDR3 size: 15 residues. The germline V gene has CDR1 SGHTA and CDR2 FQGNSA. V lost 3 bases, J lost 4 bases, and 6 bases stayed unmatched. Written as DNA, the CDR3 is TGTGCCAGCAGCTTCTTGGTAGCGGGGGCAGAGACCCAGTACTTC. It translates to CASSFLVAGAETQYF.

The rearrangement joins TRBV19 to TRBJ1-4; 8 nucleotides align to TRBD1. V shed 10 bases, J shed 2 bases, and the junction held 9 bases outside the gene matches. CDR3 length equals 15 residues. Germline V CDR1 and CDR2: LNHDA, SQIVND (reference sequence). CDR3 amino acids: CAIFQGAQTNEKLFF. The DNA of the CDR3 is TGTGCCATATTTCAGGGGGCGCAGACTAATGAAAAACTGTTTTTT.

The V and J genes are TRBV2 and TRBJ2-7, with 8 bases matching TRBD2. The trim removed 6 bases at V and 6 bases at J, leaving 7 bases unmatched. This CDR3 is built from 13 residues. Looked up from germline, CDR1 is SNHLY and CDR2 is FYNNEI. CDR3 DNA: TGTGCCAGCAGGAGGGGACTAGTTGGCGAGCAGTACTTC. Protein product: CASRRGLVGEQYF. The variable domain in full, completed from reference TRBV2 and TRBJ2-7, reads EPEVTQTPSHQVTQMGQEVILRCVPISNHLYFYWYRQILGQKVEFLVSFYNNEISEKSEIFDDQFSVERPDGSNFTLKIRSTKLEDSAMYFCASRRGLVGEQYFGPGTRLTVT.

The rearrangement uses TRBV29-1 and TRBJ2-3, with D perhaps matching TRBD2 (6 bases). Trimming took off 7 bases at V and 3 bases at J, with 11 bases between the two ends. Germline values: CDR1 SQVTM, CDR2 ANQGSEA. This CDR3 is 12 amino acids long. The CDR3 nucleotides read TGCAGCGCTCTGGGGGGAACAGATACGCAGTATTTT. As protein: CSALGGTDTQYF.

The chain has TRBV6-5 and TRBJ1-2; D gene ambiguous. V lost 2 bases to trimming and J lost 7 bases, with 11 bases between them. This CDR3 has 13 residues. Germline CDR1 MNHEY, CDR2 SVGAGI. CDR3 nucleotides: TGTGCCAGCAGTTACACCTTAAGAGGTGGCTACACCTTC. Residues: CASSYTLRGGYTF.

The rearrangement uses TRBV18 and TRBJ2-7, with 8 bases lining up with TRBD1. The CDR3 extends over 15 amino acids. The germline V gene has CDR1 KGHSH and CDR2 LQKENI. With V trimmed by 2 bases and J by 1 base, 4 bases remained unmatched. CDR3 in amino acids: CASSPGTGGSYEQYF. The CDR3, as DNA: TGTGCCAGCTCACCAGGAACAGGGGGATCCTACGAGCAGTACTTC.

The V and J genes are TRBV19 and TRBJ1-4, with 8 bases matching TRBD1. V was pared by 7 bases and J by 8 bases, with 12 bases of the junction left unmatched. Germline V gene sequence: CDR1 LNHDA, CDR2 SQIVND (reference sequence). The CDR3 length is 15 residues. The CDR3 DNA reads TGTGCCAGTACCGCATCGACAGGGGTCGGAGAAAAACTGTTTTTT. The encoded protein is CASTASTGVGEKLFF.

The chain joins TRBV20-1 to TRBJ1-2, with D perhaps matching TRBD1 (5 bases). CDR3 length equals 11 residues. CDR1 and CDR2 (germline): DFQATT, SNEGSKA (reference sequence). CDR3 nucleotides: TGCAGCGGGGGACCGGATAATGGCTACACCTTC. It specifies CSGGPDNGYTF.

The chain combines TRBV28 with TRBJ2-2; 16 bases line up with TRBD2. The CDR3 is made up of 18 amino acids. Germline V gives CDR1 MDHEN, CDR2 SYDVKM. After removal of 5 bases from V and 6 bases from J, the junction contained 9 bases not matched to a gene. The CDR3, as DNA: TGTGCCAGCAGTGGACCGGGACTAGCGGGAGGGCTTCCCGGGGAGCTGTTTTTT. Translating gives CASSGPGLAGGLPGELFF.

The chain uses TRBV3-1 (or the pseudogene TRBV3-2) and TRBJ2-3; D uncertain. The ends were cut back, 3 bases at V and 0 bases at J, with 4 bases in the middle. CDR1 and CDR2 from the germline V gene are LGHDT and YNNKEL (reference sequence). This CDR3 has 13 residues. The CDR3 here is CASSHLSTDTQYF. CDR3 nucleotides: TGTGCCAGCAGCCATCTTAGCACAGATACGCAGTATTTT.

This rearrangement joins TRBV28 to TRBJ2-6, with a possible D match to TRBD1 (6 bases). V was shortened by 5 bases and J by 9 bases, with 14 bases between the two germline ends. This CDR3 has 14 amino acids. The germline gives CDR1 MDHEN, CDR2 SYDVKM. The CDR3 protein is CASSPPMDSNVLTF. DNA for the CDR3: TGTGCCAGCAGTCCCCCGATGGACAGCAACGTCCTGACTTTC.

V and J are TRBV19 and TRBJ1-5; D is possibly TRBD1 (5 bases). The CDR3 is 15 amino acids. Trimming took 6 bases from V and 1 from J, leaving 13 bases between them. Germline values: CDR1 LNHDA, CDR2 SQIVND (reference sequence). The CDR3 reads CASRQGLGSNQPQHF. For the CDR3, the DNA is TGTGCCAGTAGGCAGGGTTTGGGGAGCAATCAGCCCCAGCATTTT.

The rearrangement joins TRBV27 to TRBJ2-7, with 7 bases that match TRBD2. CDR3 size: 11 residues. Per the germline V gene, CDR1 is MNHEY and CDR2 is SMNVEV (reference sequence). Trimming took 8 bases from V and 4 from J; bases not matched to a gene: 2. The CDR3: CASGEGYEQYF. Here the CDR3 DNA reads TGTGCCAGCGGGGAGGGATACGAGCAGTACTTC.